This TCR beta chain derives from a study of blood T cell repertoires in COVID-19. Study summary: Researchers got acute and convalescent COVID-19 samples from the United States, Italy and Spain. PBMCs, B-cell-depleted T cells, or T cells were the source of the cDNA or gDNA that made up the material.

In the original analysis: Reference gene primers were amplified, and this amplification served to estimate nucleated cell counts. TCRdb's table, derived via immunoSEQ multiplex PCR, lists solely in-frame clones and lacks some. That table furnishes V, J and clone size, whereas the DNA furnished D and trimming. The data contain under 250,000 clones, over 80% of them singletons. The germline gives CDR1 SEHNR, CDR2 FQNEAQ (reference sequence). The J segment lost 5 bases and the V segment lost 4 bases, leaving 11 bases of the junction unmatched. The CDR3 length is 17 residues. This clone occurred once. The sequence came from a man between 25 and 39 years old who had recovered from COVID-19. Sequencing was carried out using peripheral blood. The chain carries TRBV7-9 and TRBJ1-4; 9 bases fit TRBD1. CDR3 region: CASSSPPGTGRNEKLFF. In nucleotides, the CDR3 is TGTGCCAGCAGCTCCCCCCCCGGGACAGGGAGGAATGAAAAACTGTTTTTT. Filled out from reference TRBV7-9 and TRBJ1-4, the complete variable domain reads DTGVSQNPRHKITKRGQNVTFRCDPISEHNRLYWYRQTLGQGPEFLTYFQNEAQLEKSRLLSDRFSAERPKGSFSTLEIQRTEQGDSAMYLCASSSPPGTGRNEKLFFGSGTQLSVL.